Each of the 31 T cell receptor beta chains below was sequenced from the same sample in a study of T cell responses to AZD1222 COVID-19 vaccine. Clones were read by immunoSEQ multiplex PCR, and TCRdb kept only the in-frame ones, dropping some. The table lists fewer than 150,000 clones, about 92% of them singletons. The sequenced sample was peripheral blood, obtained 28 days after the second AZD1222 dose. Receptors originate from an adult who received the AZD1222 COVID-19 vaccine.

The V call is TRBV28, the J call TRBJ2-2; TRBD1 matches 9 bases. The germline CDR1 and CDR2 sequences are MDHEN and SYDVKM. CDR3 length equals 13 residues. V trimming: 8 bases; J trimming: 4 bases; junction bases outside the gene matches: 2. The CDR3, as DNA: TGTGCCAGCCGGGACAGGGTCACCGGGGAGCTGTTTTTT. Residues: CASRDRVTGELFF.

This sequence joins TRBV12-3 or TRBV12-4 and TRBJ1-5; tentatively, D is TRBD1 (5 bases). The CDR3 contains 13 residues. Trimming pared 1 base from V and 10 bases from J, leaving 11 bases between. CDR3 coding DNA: TGTGCCAGCAGTTTAGACCTCCAGGGACCCCAGCATTTT. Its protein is CASSLDLQGPQHF.

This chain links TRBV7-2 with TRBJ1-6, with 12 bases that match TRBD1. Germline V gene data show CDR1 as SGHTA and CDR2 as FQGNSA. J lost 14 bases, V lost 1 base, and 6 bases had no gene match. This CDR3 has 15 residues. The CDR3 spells CASSLVGTGGQTLHF. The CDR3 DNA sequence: TGTGCCAGCAGCTTAGTCGGGACAGGGGGCCAGACCCTCCACTTT.

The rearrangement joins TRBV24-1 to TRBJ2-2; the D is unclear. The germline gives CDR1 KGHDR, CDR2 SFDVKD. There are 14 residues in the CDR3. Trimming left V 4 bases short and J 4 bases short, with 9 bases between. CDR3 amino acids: CATSEAASTGELFF. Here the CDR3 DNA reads TGTGCCACCAGTGAGGCAGCCAGCACCGGGGAGCTGTTTTTT.

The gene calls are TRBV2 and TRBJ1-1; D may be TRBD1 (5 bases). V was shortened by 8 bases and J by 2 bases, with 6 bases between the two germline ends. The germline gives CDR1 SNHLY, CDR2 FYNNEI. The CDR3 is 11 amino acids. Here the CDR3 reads CASGDNTEAFF. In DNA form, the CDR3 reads TGTGCCAGCGGGGACAACACTGAAGCTTTCTTT. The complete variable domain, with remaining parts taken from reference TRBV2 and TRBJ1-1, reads EPEVTQTPSHQVTQMGQEVILRCVPISNHLYFYWYRQILGQKVEFLVSFYNNEISEKSEIFDDQFSVERPDGSNFTLKIRSTKLEDSAMYFCASGDNTEAFFGQGTRLTVV.

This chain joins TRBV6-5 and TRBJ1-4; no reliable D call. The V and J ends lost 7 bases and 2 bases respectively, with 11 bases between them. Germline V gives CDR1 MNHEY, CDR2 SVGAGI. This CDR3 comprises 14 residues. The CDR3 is CASKRGYTNEKLFF. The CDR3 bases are TGTGCCAGCAAAAGAGGGTATACTAATGAAAAACTGTTTTTT.

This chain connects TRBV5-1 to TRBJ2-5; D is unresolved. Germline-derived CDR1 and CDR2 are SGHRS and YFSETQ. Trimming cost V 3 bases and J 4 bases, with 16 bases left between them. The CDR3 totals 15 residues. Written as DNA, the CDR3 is TGCGCCAGCAGCTCGAACCTGTTAGGCTCAGAGACCCAGTACTTC. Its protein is CASSSNLLGSETQYF.

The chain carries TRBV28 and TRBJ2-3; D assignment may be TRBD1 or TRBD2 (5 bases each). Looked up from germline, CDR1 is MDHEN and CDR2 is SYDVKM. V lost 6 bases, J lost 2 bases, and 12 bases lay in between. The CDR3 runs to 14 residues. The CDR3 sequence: CASRRDGHTDTQYF. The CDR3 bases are TGTGCCAGCAGGAGGGACGGTCACACAGATACGCAGTATTTT.

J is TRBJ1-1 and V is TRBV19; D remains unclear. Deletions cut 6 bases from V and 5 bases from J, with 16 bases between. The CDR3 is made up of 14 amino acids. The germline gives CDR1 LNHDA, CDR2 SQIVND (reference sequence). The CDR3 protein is CASSEQVLGTEAFF. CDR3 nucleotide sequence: TGTGCCAGTAGCGAGCAGGTATTGGGGACTGAAGCTTTCTTT.

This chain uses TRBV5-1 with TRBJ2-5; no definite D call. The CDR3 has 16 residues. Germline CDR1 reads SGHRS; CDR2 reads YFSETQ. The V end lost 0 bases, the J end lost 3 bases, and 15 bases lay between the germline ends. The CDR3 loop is CASSLEENRFEETQYF. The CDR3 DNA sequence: TGCGCCAGCAGCTTGGAAGAGAATAGATTCGAAGAGACCCAGTACTTC.

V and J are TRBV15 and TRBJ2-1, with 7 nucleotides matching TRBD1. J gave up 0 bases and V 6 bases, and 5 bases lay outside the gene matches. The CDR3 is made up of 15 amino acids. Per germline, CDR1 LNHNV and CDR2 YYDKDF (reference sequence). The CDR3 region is CATSKTGSSYNEQFF. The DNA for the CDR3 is TGTGCCACCAGTAAGACAGGGAGCTCCTACAATGAGCAGTTCTTC.

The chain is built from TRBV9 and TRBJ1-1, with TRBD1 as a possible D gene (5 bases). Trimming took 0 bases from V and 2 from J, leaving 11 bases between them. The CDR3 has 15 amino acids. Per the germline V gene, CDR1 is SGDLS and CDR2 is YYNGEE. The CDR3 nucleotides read TGTGCCAGCAGCGTAGCTACCGGGGGAAACACTGAAGCTTTCTTT. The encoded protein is CASSVATGGNTEAFF.

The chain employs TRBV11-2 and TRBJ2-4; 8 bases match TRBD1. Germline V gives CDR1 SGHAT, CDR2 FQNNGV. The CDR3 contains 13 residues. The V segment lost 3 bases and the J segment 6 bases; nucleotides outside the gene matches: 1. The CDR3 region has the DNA TGTGCCAGCAGCTTGGACAGGGTAAACATTCAGTACTTC. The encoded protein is CASSLDRVNIQYF.

DNA of the CDR3: TGTGCCACCAGTGTCGGGGGGCTAGCGGGAGGTGCGGACAATGAGCAGTTCTTC. This codes for CATSVGGLAGGADNEQFF. This chain links TRBV24-1 with TRBJ2-1, with 11 bases that match TRBD2. The V segment lost 5 bases and the J segment 5 bases; nucleotides outside the gene matches: 13. CDR1 is KGHDR and CDR2 is SFDVKD in the germline V gene. The CDR3 length is 18 residues.

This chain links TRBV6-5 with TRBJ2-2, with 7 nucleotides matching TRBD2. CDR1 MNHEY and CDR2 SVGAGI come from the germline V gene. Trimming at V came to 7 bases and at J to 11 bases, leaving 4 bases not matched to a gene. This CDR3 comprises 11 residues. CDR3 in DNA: TGTGCCAGCACCCCGGGGGGAGAGCTGTTTTTT. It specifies CASTPGGELFF.

CDR3 DNA sequence: TGTGCCAGCAGTTTTGGGGGATCCTACGAGCAGTACTTC. This codes for CASSFGGSYEQYF. The chain links TRBV28 to TRBJ2-7; D may be TRBD1 or TRBD2 (5 bases each). Trimming pared 3 bases from V and 1 base from J, leaving 7 bases between. Germline CDR1 MDHEN, CDR2 SYDVKM. There are 13 residues in the CDR3.

CDR3 in DNA: TGTGCCAGCAGCCTGGGCACAGATACGCAGTATTTT. Translating it yields CASSLGTDTQYF. The rearrangement uses TRBV11-3 and TRBJ2-3; D ambiguous. The ends were cut back, 5 bases at V and 1 base at J, with 4 bases in the middle. Germline V gene sequence: CDR1 SGHNT, CDR2 YENEEA. The CDR3 spans 12 residues.

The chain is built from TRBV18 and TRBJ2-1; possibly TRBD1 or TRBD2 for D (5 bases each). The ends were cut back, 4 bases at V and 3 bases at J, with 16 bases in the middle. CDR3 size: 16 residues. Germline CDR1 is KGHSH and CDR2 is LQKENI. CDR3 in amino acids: CASSLMMGPNYNEQFF. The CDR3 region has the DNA TGTGCCAGCTCACTGATGATGGGACCAAACTACAATGAGCAGTTCTTC.

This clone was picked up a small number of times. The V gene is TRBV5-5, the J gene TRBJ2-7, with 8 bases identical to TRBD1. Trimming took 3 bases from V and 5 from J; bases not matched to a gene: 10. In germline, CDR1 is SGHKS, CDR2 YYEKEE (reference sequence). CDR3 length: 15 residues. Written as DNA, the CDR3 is TGTGCCAGCAGCTGGTTGGTGACAGGGGTTAACGAGCAGTACTTC. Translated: CASSWLVTGVNEQYF.

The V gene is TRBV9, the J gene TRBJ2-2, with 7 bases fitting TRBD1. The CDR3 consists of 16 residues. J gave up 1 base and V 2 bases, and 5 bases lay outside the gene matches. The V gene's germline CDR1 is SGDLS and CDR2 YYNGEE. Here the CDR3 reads CASSVKGDRNTGELFF. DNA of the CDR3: TGTGCCAGCAGCGTTAAAGGGGACAGGAACACCGGGGAGCTGTTTTTT.

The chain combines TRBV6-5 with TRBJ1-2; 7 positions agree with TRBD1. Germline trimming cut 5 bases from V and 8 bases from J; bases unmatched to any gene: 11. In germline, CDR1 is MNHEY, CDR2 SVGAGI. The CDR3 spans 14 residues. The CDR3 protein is CASSITGATDGYTF. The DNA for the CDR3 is TGTGCCAGCAGTATAACAGGGGCGACTGACGGCTACACCTTC.

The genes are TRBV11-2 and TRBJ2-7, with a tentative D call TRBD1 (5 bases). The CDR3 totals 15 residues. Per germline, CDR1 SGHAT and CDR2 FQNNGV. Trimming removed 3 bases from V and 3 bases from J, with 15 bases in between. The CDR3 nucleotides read TGTGCCAGCAGCTTTGGACCAGGGATGGGCTACGAGCAGTACTTC. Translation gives CASSFGPGMGYEQYF.

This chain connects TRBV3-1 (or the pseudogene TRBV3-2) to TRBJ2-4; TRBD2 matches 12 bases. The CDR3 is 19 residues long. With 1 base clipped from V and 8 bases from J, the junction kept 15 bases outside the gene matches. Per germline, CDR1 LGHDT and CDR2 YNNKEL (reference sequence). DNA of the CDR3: TGTGCCAGCAGCCAAGTTCAAGCACTAGCGGGGGGCTCGGCGCACATTCAGTACTTC. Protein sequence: CASSQVQALAGGSAHIQYF.

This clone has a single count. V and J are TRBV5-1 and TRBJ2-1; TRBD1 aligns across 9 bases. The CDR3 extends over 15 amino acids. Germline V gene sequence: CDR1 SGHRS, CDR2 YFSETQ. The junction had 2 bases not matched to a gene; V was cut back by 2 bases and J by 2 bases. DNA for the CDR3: TGCGCCAGCAGCTTAACAGGGGGCGCCTACAATGAGCAGTTCTTC. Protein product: CASSLTGGAYNEQFF.

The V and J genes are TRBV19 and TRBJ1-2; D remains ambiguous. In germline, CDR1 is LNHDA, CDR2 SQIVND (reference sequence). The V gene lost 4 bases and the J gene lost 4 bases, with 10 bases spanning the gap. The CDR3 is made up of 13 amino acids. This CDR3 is CASSKDGSYGYTF. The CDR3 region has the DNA TGTGCCAGTAGTAAGGACGGAAGCTATGGCTACACCTTC.

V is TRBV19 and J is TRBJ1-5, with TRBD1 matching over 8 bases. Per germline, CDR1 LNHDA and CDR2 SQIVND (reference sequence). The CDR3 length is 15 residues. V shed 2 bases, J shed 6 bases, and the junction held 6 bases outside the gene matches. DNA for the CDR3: TGTGCCAGTAGTATACAGGGGGCTTGGAGTCAGCCCCAGCATTTT. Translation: CASSIQGAWSQPQHF.

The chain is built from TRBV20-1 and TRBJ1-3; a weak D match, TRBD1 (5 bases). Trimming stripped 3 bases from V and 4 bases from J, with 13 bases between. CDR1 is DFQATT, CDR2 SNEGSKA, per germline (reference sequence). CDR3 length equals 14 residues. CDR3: CSASSGAGGNTIYF. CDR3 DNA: TGCAGTGCTAGTTCCGGGGCGGGGGGAAACACCATATATTTT.

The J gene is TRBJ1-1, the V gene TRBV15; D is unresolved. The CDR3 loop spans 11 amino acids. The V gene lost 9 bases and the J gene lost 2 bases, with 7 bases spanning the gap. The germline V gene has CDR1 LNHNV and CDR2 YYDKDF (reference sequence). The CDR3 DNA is TGTGCCACTGGGATCAACACTGAAGCTTTCTTT. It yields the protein CATGINTEAFF. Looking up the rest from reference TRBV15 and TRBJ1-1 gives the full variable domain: DAMVIQNPRYQVTQFGKPVTLSCSQTLNHNVMYWYQQKSSQAPKLLFHYYDKDFNNEADTPDNFQSRRPNTSFCFLDIRSPGLGDTAMYLCATGINTEAFFGQGTRLTVV.

The CDR3 here is CASSQDPGQYNEQFF. The CDR3, as DNA: TGTGCCAGCAGCCAAGATCCCGGACAGTACAATGAGCAGTTCTTC. The rearrangement uses TRBV3-1 (or the pseudogene TRBV3-2) and TRBJ2-1; D perhaps matches TRBD1 (6 bases). Trimming removed 0 bases at V and 4 bases at J, with 10 bases between. The CDR3 is 15 residues long. Germline CDR1 reads LGHDT; CDR2 reads YNNKEL (reference sequence).

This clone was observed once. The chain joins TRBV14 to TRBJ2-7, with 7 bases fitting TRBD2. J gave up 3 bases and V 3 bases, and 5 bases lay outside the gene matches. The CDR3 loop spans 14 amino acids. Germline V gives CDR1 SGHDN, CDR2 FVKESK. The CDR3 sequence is CASSHPGTNYEQYF. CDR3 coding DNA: TGTGCCAGCAGCCACCCCGGGACTAACTACGAGCAGTACTTC.

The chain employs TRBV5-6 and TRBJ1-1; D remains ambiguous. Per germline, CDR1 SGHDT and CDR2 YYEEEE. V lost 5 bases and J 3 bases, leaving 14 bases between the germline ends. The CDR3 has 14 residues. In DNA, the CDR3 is TGTGCCAGCAGAGGACCCGGTCGGGACACTGAAGCTTTCTTT. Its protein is CASRGPGRDTEAFF.